The following is a T cell receptor (beta chain) sequence with its context. Antigen unknown. These data belong to a study of T-cell memory formation after mild COVID-19. Study-wide results and limits: Later expanders leaned CD4+, whereas clones that contracted between day 15 and 85 were balanced CD4/CD8.

Germline values: CDR1 SEHNR, CDR2 FQNEAQ (reference sequence). The ends were cut back, 4 bases at V and 3 bases at J, with 15 bases in the middle. CDR3 size: 15 residues. TCRdb re-called the 5' RACE reads through MiXCR, storing one row per CDR3 protein. The table lists approximately 300,000 distinct CDR3 sequences, more than 15% of them singletons, with 20% to 25% in the top ten. The V and J genes are TRBV7-9 and TRBJ1-2; D is uncertain. Material for sequencing was PBMCs or a T cell subset sorted from them (not recorded which). This sequence was found in a man younger than 35 who had mild COVID-19 (a few samples of this study predate the infection). Cell type and time point are not known. For the CDR3, the DNA is TGTGCCAGCAGCTCCCTAGGTTTGGGTCACTATGGCTACACCTTC. It specifies CASSSLGLGHYGYTF.